The present entry profiles one TCR beta chain with its context. Its antigen is undetermined. The PCR used 60 Vbeta and 13 Jbeta primers. Sequencing was performed with immunoSEQ multiplex PCR; in TCRdb, only in-frame clones are kept and a portion is missing. In the table there are about 92,000 clones, 69% of which are singletons. The CDR3 has 16 amino acids. V gave up 0 bases and J gave up 0 bases; unmatched junction bases: 5. CDR1 GTSNPN and CDR2 SVGIG come from the germline V gene (reference sequence). This record comes from a study of cytomegalovirus exposure and HLA in healthy donors. Study findings and constraints: Per a prior analysis, the majority of TCR beta V segments were productive roughly 87% or roughly 30% of the time.

The source is a man aged 50-59 years in good health and CMV-seronegative. The sequenced sample consisted of PBMCs. This sequence joins TRBV30 and TRBJ1-5, with 7 bases identical to TRBD1. CDR3 DNA sequence: TGTGCCTGGAGTGTAGGACAGGCTTATAGCAATCAGCCCCAGCATTTT. Translated: CAWSVGQAYSNQPQHF.